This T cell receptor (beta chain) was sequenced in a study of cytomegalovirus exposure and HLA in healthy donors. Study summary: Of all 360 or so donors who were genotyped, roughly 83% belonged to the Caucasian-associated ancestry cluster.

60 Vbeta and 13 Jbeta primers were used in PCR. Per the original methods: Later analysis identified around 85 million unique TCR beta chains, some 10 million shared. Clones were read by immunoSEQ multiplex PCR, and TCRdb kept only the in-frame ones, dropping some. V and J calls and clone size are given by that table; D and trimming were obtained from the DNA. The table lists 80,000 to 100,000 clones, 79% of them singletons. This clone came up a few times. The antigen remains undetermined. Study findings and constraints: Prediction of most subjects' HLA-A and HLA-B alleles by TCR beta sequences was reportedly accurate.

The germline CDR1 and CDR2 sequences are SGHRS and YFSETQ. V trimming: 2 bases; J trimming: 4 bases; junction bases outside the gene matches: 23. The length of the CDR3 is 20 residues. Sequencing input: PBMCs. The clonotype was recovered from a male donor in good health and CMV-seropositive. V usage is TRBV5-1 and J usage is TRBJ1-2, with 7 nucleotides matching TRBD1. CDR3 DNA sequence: TGCGCCAGCAGCTTTTACCCTACCGGGACAGAAAATCTCCGGCTCTATGGCTACACCTTC. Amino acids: CASSFYPTGTENLRLYGYTF.